This entry is about one TCR beta chain. CDR3 length: 14 residues. CDR1 and CDR2 (germline): MNHEY, SVGAGI. Trimming removed 4 bases at V and 2 bases at J, with 11 bases between. How the authors handled the data: Reference gene primer amplification in the assay estimated nucleated cell counts. TCRdb keeps only in-frame clones here, not all; method: immunoSEQ multiplex PCR. V and J calls and clone size are as listed in that table; D and trimming were resolved from the DNA. The table lists 150,000 to 200,000 clones, about nine tenths of them singletons, with 1.6% in the top ten. The sample belongs to a study of blood T cell repertoires in COVID-19. Whole-study context: Researchers got acute and convalescent COVID-19 samples from the United States, Italy and Spain. The analysed material was cDNA or gDNA that came from T cells, B-cell-depleted T cells, or PBMCs.

Sequenced input: peripheral blood. The chain joins TRBV6-5 to TRBJ1-1; D might be TRBD1 (5 bases). The receptor was derived from a woman between 50 and 59 years old with acute or convalescent COVID-19. The CDR3 here is CASSLTEFNTEAFF. The CDR3 DNA sequence: TGTGCCAGCAGTTTGACAGAGTTTAACACTGAAGCTTTCTTT.